Below are 22 T cell receptor beta chains sequenced from a single sample in a study of regulatory T cells in long-lasting Graves disease. Sequencing libraries for TCR beta were prepared with iRepertoire HTBI primers and Arm-PCR of CDR3 regions. TCRdb redid the calling of the multiplex PCR reads with MiXCR, one entry per CDR3 protein. This sample has about 350,000 distinct CDR3 sequences, with 16% found just once. Time point: newly diagnosed GD, antithyroid drugs for less than 3 months. Extracted RNA from PBMCs served as the source of the TCR library. The same data also contributed to another study, on T cells in Graves' hyperthyroidism and ophthalmopathy.

Sequencing was performed on peripheral blood mononuclear cells (PBMCs), taken at new diagnosis, from a patient treated with antithyroid drugs. These receptors all come from a woman aged 18-30 years with Graves disease.

In this sample, this clonotype turned up many times. V is TRBV6-9 and J is TRBJ1-1; D perhaps matches TRBD1 (5 bases). Germline V CDR1 and CDR2: MNHGY, SVAAGI. The ends were cut back, 5 bases at V and 6 bases at J, with 16 bases in the middle. The CDR3 totals 14 residues. The CDR3 protein is CASSGDGQCAEAFF. CDR3 sequence (DNA): TGTGCCAGCAGTGGGGACGGGCAGTGTGCTGAAGCTTTCTTT.

The chain uses TRBV10-3 and TRBJ2-5; 9 bases are shared with TRBD1. Germline CDR1 ENHRY, CDR2 SYGVKD. Trimming took 2 bases from V and 7 from J; bases not matched to a gene: 2. The CDR3 is 13 residues long. The DNA for the CDR3 is TGTGCCATCAGTGAGGACAGGGGGGGGACCCAGTACTTC. Its protein product is CAISEDRGGTQYF.

V is TRBV6-2 or TRBV6-3 and J is TRBJ1-4, with D possibly being TRBD1 (6 bases). V lost 7 bases and J lost 8, with 17 bases in between. The CDR3 has 14 amino acids. In germline, CDR1 is MNHEY, CDR2 SVGEGT. In DNA, the CDR3 is TGTGCCAGCAACACCGGACAGTCAGGAGAAAAACTGTTTTTT. Its translation is CASNTGQSGEKLFF.

This clonotype was observed a few times. The gene calls are TRBV5-1 and TRBJ1-4, with 8 bases identical to TRBD1. CDR3 length: 15 amino acids. The V gene's germline CDR1 is SGHRS and CDR2 YFSETQ. The V segment lost 0 bases and the J segment 4 bases; nucleotides outside the gene matches: 2. The CDR3 DNA reads TGCGCCAGCAGCTTGGCAGGGGGCAGTAATGAAAAACTGTTTTTT. Translating it yields CASSLAGGSNEKLFF.

A word on this clonotype: This may arise from a read error, as a much more abundant clone is one base away. The chain links TRBV10-2 to TRBJ2-1, with D perhaps TRBD1 or TRBD2 (6 bases each). V was shortened by 1 base and J by 8 bases, with 18 bases between the two germline ends. There are 16 residues in the CDR3. Germline V gene sequence: CDR1 WSHSY, CDR2 SAAADI. CDR3 bases: TGCGCCAGCAGTGAGTGGCTAGGGGGAGGAGGGGATGAGCAGTTCTTC. It translates to CASSEWLGGGGDEQFF.

The sample holds many counts of this clonotype. The V and J genes are TRBV6-5 and TRBJ1-1; no definite D call. CDR1 and CDR2 from the germline V gene are MNHEY and SVGAGI. V dropped 0 bases and J dropped 1 base, with 3 bases sitting between them. CDR3 length: 13 residues. The CDR3 DNA reads TGTGCCAGCAGTTACTCTAGGAACACTGAAGCTTTCTTT. Amino acids: CASSYSRNTEAFF.

This clonotype was seen more than once but under ten times. The J gene is TRBJ1-5, the V gene TRBV9, with 7 bases aligning to TRBD1. CDR1 and CDR2 (germline): SGDLS, YYNGEE. The CDR3 contains 15 residues. V was pared by 3 bases and J by 1 base, with 4 bases of the junction left unmatched. This CDR3 is CASSAGGGSNQPQHF. The CDR3 DNA reads TGTGCCAGCAGCGCAGGGGGGGGGAGCAATCAGCCCCAGCATTTT. The entire variable domain, with the rest obtained from reference TRBV9 and TRBJ1-5, is as follows: DSGVTQTPKHLITATGQRVTLRCSPRSGDLSVYWYQQSLDQGLQFLIQYYNGEERAKGNILERFSAQQFPDLHSELNLSSLELGDSALYFCASSAGGGSNQPQHFGDGTRLSIL.

This clonotype was detected ten times or more. The chain links TRBV28 to TRBJ2-3; D gene uncertain. The J call is uncertain, as TRBJ2-1 better fits the DNA end. The CDR3 spans 11 residues. Germline assignment: CDR1 MDHEN and CDR2 SYDVKM. For the CDR3, the DNA is TGTGCCAGCCTATCCGCTGTCGAGCAGTTCTTC. This codes for CASLSAVEQFF.

Ten or more counts support this clonotype. The CDR3 nucleotides are TGTGCCAGCAGTCCACCGGGACATGGCTACGAGCAGTACTTC. Translating gives CASSPPGHGYEQYF. The chain is built from TRBV12-3 or TRBV12-4 and TRBJ2-7; D perhaps matches TRBD1 (6 bases). The CDR3 totals 14 residues. Trimming took 5 bases from V and 3 from J, leaving 14 bases between them.

V usage is TRBV9 and J usage is TRBJ2-1; tentatively, D is TRBD1 (6 bases). Germline V gene lookup returns CDR1 SGDLS and CDR2 YYNGEE. Trimming removed 1 base from V and 5 bases from J, with 13 bases in between. The CDR3 contains 15 residues. CDR3 DNA sequence: TGTGCCAGCAGCGTATTGGCAGGGGCGAACAATGAGCAGTTCTTC. Translated, it gives CASSVLAGANNEQFF.

This chain connects TRBV5-6 to TRBJ2-2; 7 bases line up with TRBD1. Germline CDR1 is SGHDT and CDR2 is YYEEEE. This CDR3 is built from 16 residues. After removal of 1 base from V and 1 base from J, the junction contained 4 bases not matched to a gene. The chain's CDR3 is CASSLSTGENTGELFF. As DNA, the CDR3 is TGTGCCAGCAGCTTGAGCACAGGGGAGAACACCGGGGAGCTGTTTTTT.

This clonotype was picked up many times. The chain employs TRBV11-2 and TRBJ2-4; 7 nucleotides agree with TRBD1. The junction had 10 bases not matched to a gene; V was cut back by 5 bases and J by 0 bases. The CDR3 runs 17 residues. Germline CDR1 reads SGHAT; CDR2 reads FQNNGV. The CDR3 nucleotides are TGTGCCAGCAGCGGCCTTCAGGGGGTGGGAGCCAAAAACATTCAGTACTTC. It specifies CASSGLQGVGAKNIQYF.

This chain links TRBV29-1 with TRBJ1-3; tentative D call: TRBD1 (5 bases). Trimming removed 4 bases at V and 11 bases at J, with 15 bases between. This CDR3 is built from 12 residues. In germline, CDR1 is SQVTM, CDR2 ANQGSEA. The CDR3 here is CSVGGLANAIYF. In DNA form, the CDR3 reads TGCAGCGTTGGGGGGTTGGCTAACGCCATATATTTT.

The sample holds a few counts of this clonotype. V gene TRBV6-9 combines with J gene TRBJ2-3; D may be TRBD2 (7 bases). Trimming took 2 bases from V and 6 from J, leaving 18 bases between them. This CDR3 has 16 residues. Germline lookup yields CDR1 MNHGY and CDR2 SVAAGI. CDR3 amino acids: CASSYRPGGARDTQYF. For the CDR3, the DNA is TGTGCCAGCAGTTATCGTCCTGGGGGGGCCAGGGATACGCAGTATTTT.

This clonotype has only a few counts. This chain links TRBV11-2 with TRBJ1-6; D is uncertain. The germline CDR1 and CDR2 sequences are SGHAT and FQNNGV. Trimming took off 3 bases at V and 9 bases at J, with 12 bases between the two ends. This CDR3 is built from 14 residues. The CDR3 loop reads CASSFKASGSPLHF. In DNA, the CDR3 is TGTGCCAGCAGCTTCAAAGCATCTGGTTCACCCCTCCACTTT.

This chain uses TRBV9 with TRBJ1-1, with unresolved D. Germline-derived CDR1 and CDR2 are SGDLS and YYNGEE. Trimming removed 3 bases from V and 3 bases from J, with 9 bases in between. The CDR3 has 13 amino acids. The CDR3 reads CASSAQRDTEAFF. DNA of the CDR3: TGTGCCAGCAGCGCCCAGAGGGACACTGAAGCTTTCTTT.

In its sample, this clonotype was seen many times. The junction shows a germline mismatch at one end, possibly a read error. V and J are TRBV5-5 and TRBJ1-2, with 7 bases that match TRBD1. This CDR3 contains 14 residues. Germline assignment: CDR1 SGHKS and CDR2 YYEKEE (reference sequence). The DNA of the CDR3 is TGCGCCAGCAGCTCGGCAGGGGGGAATAACGGCTACACCTTC. Translating it yields CASSSAGGNNGYTF.

This clonotype was detected a few times. This sequence joins TRBV27 and TRBJ1-2, with TRBD1 as a possible D gene (6 bases). Germline CDR1 reads MNHEY; CDR2 reads SMNVEV (reference sequence). The CDR3 has 15 amino acids. V shed 4 bases and J shed 2 bases, with 14 bases lying between them. The CDR3: CASSSPLGGNYGYTF. The CDR3 coding sequence is TGTGCCAGCAGTTCACCCCTTGGGGGCAACTATGGCTACACCTTC.

This clonotype has just a few counts. J is TRBJ1-2 and V is TRBV12-3 or TRBV12-4, with D possibly matching TRBD1 (6 bases). The CDR3 contains 15 residues. With 4 bases removed from V and 4 bases from J, the gap between germline ends came to 16 bases. CDR3 nucleotides: TGTGCCAGCAGTTGGACAGAGCGAGCTCCCTATGGCTACACCTTC. Translated: CASSWTERAPYGYTF.

This clonotype was detected a few times. This chain links TRBV12-3 or TRBV12-4 with TRBJ2-1; the match to TRBD2 covers 8 bases. Trimming cost V 0 bases and J 9 bases; bases outside gene matches: 4. CDR3 length equals 14 residues. CDR3 protein: CASSLAGGGPEQFF. CDR3 coding DNA: TGTGCCAGCAGTTTAGCCGGGGGGGGCCCTGAGCAGTTCTTC.

This clonotype has a count of ten or more. The V gene is TRBV11-3, the J gene TRBJ2-7; D is undetermined. V was cut by 4 bases and J by 3 bases, with 10 bases left in between. Per germline, CDR1 SGHNT and CDR2 YENEEA. The CDR3 sequence is 13 residues long. CDR3 sequence: CASSYPTGYEQYF. CDR3 DNA sequence: TGTGCCAGCAGCTATCCTACGGGCTACGAGCAGTACTTC.

This clonotype was recorded a few times. The CDR3: CASSIVTKITDTQYF. CDR3 DNA sequence: TGTGCCAGTAGTATAGTCACAAAGATCACAGATACGCAGTATTTT. This sequence joins TRBV19 and TRBJ2-3, with D unresolved. CDR3 length: 15 amino acids. Trimming left V 1 base short and J 2 bases short, with 10 bases between. The germline V gene encodes CDR1 LNHDA and CDR2 SQIVND (reference sequence).